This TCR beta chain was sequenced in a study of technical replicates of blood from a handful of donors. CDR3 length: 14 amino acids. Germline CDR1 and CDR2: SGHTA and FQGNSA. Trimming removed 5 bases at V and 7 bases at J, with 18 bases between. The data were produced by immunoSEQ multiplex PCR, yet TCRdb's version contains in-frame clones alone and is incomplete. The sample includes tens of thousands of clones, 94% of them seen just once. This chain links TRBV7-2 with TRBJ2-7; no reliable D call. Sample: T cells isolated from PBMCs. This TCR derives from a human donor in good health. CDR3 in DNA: TGTGCCAGCAGCCTAACTCGTCGACGGAGTGAGCAGTACTTC. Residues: CASSLTRRRSEQYF. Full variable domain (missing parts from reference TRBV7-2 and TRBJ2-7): GAGVSQSPSNKVTEKGKDVELRCDPISGHTALYWYRQSLGQGLEFLIYFQGNSAPDKSGLPSDRFSAERTGGSVSTLTIQRTQQEDSAVYLCASSLTRRRSEQYFGPGTRLTVT.